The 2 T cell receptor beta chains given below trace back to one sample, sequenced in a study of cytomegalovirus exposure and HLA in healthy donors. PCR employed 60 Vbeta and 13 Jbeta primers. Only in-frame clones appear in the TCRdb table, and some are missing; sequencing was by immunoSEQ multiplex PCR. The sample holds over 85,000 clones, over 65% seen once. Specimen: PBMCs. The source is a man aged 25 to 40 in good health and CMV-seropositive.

CDR3 residues: CASSLGGPKGETQYF. The CDR3 DNA follows: TGTGCCAGCAGCTTAGGGGGCCCCAAAGGAGAGACCCAGTACTTC. V usage is TRBV7-9 and J usage is TRBJ2-5, with a weak D call TRBD1 (5 bases). V was pared by 1 base and J by 4 bases, with 13 bases between. Germline V gives CDR1 SEHNR, CDR2 FQNEAQ (reference sequence). This CDR3 is built from 15 residues.

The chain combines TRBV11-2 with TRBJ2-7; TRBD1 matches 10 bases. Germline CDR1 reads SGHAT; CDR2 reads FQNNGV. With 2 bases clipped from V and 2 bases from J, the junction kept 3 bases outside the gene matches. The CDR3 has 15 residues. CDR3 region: CASSLRDRGTYEQYF. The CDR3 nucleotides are TGTGCCAGCAGCTTAAGGGACAGGGGAACCTACGAGCAGTACTTC.